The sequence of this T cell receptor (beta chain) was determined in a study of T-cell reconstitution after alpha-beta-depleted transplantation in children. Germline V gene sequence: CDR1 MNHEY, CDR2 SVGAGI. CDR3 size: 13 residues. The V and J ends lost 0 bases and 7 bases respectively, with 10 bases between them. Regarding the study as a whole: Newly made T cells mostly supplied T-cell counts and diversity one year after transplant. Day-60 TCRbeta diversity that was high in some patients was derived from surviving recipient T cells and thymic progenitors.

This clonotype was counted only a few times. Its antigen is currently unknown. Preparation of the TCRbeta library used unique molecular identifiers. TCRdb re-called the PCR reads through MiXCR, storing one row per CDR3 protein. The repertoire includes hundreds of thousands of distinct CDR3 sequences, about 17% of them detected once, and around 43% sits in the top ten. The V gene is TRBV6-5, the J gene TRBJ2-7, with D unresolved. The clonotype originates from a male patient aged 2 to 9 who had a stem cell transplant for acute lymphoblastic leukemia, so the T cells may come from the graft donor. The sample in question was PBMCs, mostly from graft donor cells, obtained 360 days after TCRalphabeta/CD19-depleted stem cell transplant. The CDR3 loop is CASSYSAGWEQYF. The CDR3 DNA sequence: TGTGCCAGCAGTTACTCGGCAGGTTGGGAGCAGTACTTC.